This T cell receptor (beta chain) is drawn from a study of T cells in localized non-small cell lung cancer. Overall study results and limits: A median of around 57 clones ranked among the top 100 in tumor appeared in adjacent lung. Greater T cell density in blood accompanied longer overall survival. Sequencing, confined to only one tumor region, leaves heterogeneity possible. The study found T cell clonality highest in uninvolved adjacent lung, above tumor.

Using immunoSEQ multiplex PCR, the repertoire was profiled, and TCRdb retains in-frame clones only, with some absent. This sample has over 40,000 clones, with approximately 83% found just once. This clone has only one observation. Antigen specificity is unknown. CDR3 length equals 14 residues. V lost 6 bases and J 1 base, leaving 9 bases between the germline ends. Per germline, CDR1 SEHNR and CDR2 FQNEAQ (reference sequence). The V gene is TRBV7-9, the J gene TRBJ2-2; tentatively, D is TRBD1 or TRBD2 (5 bases each). The material sequenced was peripheral blood mononuclear cells, taken before any cancer treatment. The source of this sequence is a man aged 40-75 years with stage III lung adenocarcinoma. The CDR3 reads CASRGTGNTGELFF. In nucleotides, the CDR3 is TGTGCCAGCAGGGGGACGGGGAACACCGGGGAGCTGTTTTTT.